The clone carrying this T cell receptor (beta chain) occurred a few times. Its antigen is unknown. An end of the junction does not agree with germline; a read error may underlie this. These data are taken from a study of T cells in Graves' hyperthyroidism and ophthalmopathy. Study background: Peripheral blood was collected at initial diagnosis, before any treatment.

CDR3 size: 13 residues. The germline V gene encodes CDR1 SGHTA and CDR2 FQGTGA. There were TCR beta CDR3 regions amplified from RNA transcripts. The TCR CDR3 first-round RT-PCR relied on the HTBI primer set. Via MiXCR, TCRdb re-called the multiplex PCR reads, giving one row per CDR3 protein. The sample includes approximately 330,000 distinct CDR3 sequences, roughly 20% of them seen just once. Patients showing uncontrolled infection, other autoimmune disease, pregnancy or lactation were ineligible. Study-wide findings and caveats: Among clonotypes expanded in thyroid above 0.001, most were also found in blood. Patients with ophthalmopathy were separated from those with stable hyperthyroidism by a 13 V-J model.

The specimen was blood. This sequence joins TRBV7-3 and TRBJ2-2, with 9 bases fitting TRBD2. This receptor was taken from a woman in her fifties or sixties with Graves' hyperthyroidism. CDR3 residues: CASSLTVAGEPYF. The CDR3 coding sequence is TGTGCCAGCAGCTTAACGGTAGCGGGGGAGCCGTATTTT. The complete variable domain, with remaining parts taken from reference TRBV7-3 and TRBJ2-2, reads GAGVSQTPSNKVTEKGKYVELRCDPISGHTALYWYRQSLGQGPEFLIYFQGTGAADDSGLPNDRFFAVRPEGSVSTLKIQRTERGDSAVYLCASSLTVAGEPYFGEGSRLTVL.